This T cell receptor beta chain was sequenced during a study of control samples from healthy donors and cancer patients. Repertoires were generated with immunoSEQ multiplex PCR, while TCRdb's copy carries only in-frame clones and drops some. Found here are 50,000 to 65,000 clones, roughly nine tenths of them singletons; the top ten hold around 1.3%. This CDR3 comprises 15 residues. V was trimmed by 3 bases and J by 1 base, leaving 11 bases between them. Germline V gives CDR1 KGHSH, CDR2 LQKENI. The TCR originated in a woman aged 50 to 65 with colorectal cancer. The material sequenced was PBMCs. The chain has TRBV18 and TRBJ2-3; D gene unclear. CDR3 amino acids: CASSPLRSGTDTQYF. CDR3 in DNA: TGTGCCAGCTCACCCCTGAGGAGCGGCACAGATACGCAGTATTTT.